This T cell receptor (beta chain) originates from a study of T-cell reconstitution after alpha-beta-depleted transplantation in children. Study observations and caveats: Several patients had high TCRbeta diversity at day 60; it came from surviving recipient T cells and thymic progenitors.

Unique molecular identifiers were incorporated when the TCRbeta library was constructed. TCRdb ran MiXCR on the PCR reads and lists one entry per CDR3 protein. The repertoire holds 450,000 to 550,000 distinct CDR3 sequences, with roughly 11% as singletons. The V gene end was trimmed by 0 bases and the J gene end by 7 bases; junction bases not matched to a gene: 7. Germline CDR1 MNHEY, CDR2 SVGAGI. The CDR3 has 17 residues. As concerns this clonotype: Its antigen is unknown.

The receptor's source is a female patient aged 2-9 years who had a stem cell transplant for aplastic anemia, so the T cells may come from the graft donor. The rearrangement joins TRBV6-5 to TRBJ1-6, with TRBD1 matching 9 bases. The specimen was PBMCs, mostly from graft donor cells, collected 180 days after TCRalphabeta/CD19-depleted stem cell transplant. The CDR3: CASSYSKLGTGNSPLHF. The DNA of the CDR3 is TGTGCCAGCAGTTACTCGAAGCTGGGGACAGGGAATTCACCCCTCCACTTT.